The rows below give T cell receptor beta chains drawn from one sample of a study of beta chain features in type 1 diabetes. Profiling relied on immunoSEQ multiplex PCR, and the TCRdb table lists in-frame clones only, not all of them. Altogether 630,000 or so clones are present, around 15% being singletons, with the ten largest covering 0.03% to 0.045%. The specimen sequenced was naive CD4+ T cells from blood. These receptors were taken from a man aged 18 to 29 with type 1 diabetes. CDR3s include the opening cysteine and the closing phenylalanine or tryptophan. The D gene is left open where the match is weak. Clone size is not always given. Where it is, it says once, few, many or a class for expanded clones.

abundance: few
v_gene: TRBV18
d_gene: NA
j_gene: TRBJ2-7
CDR3nt: TGTGCCAGCTCACCCCTTCCCGAGGACGAGCAGTACTTC
CDR3aa: CASSPLPEDEQYF

abundance: few
v_gene: TRBV5-1
d_gene: TRBD2
j_gene: TRBJ2-5
CDR3nt: TGCGCCAGCAGCCTTGGTACTAGCGGGGGGTACCAAGAGACCCAGTACTTC
CDR3aa: CASSLGTSGGYQETQYF

abundance: few
v_gene: TRBV23-1
d_gene: NA
j_gene: TRBJ2-1
CDR3nt: TGCGCCAGCAGTCAAGGCCTGAGGGGGTACAATGAGCAGTTCTTC
CDR3aa: CASSQGLRGYNEQFF

abundance: NA
v_gene: TRBV5-4
d_gene: TRBD1
j_gene: TRBJ1-4
CDR3nt: TGTGCCAGCAGCTCGATACACAGGGGAACAAACGAAAAACTGTTTTTT
CDR3aa: CASSSIHRGTNEKLFF

abundance: few
v_gene: TRBV2
d_gene: TRBD1
j_gene: TRBJ2-1
CDR3nt: TGTGCCAGCAGTGAAAGGGGACAGGGTGGGTACAATGAGCAGTTCTTC
CDR3aa: CASSERGQGGYNEQFF

abundance: NA
v_gene: TRBV27
d_gene: NA
j_gene: TRBJ2-2
CDR3nt: TGTGCCAGCAGTTTATCGGCTGAGACCGGGGAGCTGTTTTTT
CDR3aa: CASSLSAETGELFF

abundance: few
v_gene: TRBV4-2
d_gene: NA
j_gene: TRBJ2-1
CDR3nt: TGTGCCAGCAGCCAAGATAGGGCTTATGAGCAGTTCTTC
CDR3aa: CASSQDRAYEQFF

abundance: few
v_gene: TRBV29-1
d_gene: TRBD1
j_gene: TRBJ1-4
CDR3nt: TGCAGCGTTGAAGATCTGCAGGGGGCTGGAAAACTGTTTTTT
CDR3aa: CSVEDLQGAGKLFF

abundance: few
v_gene: TRBV28
d_gene: NA
j_gene: TRBJ1-1
CDR3nt: TGTGCCAGCAGACTCGGGACATACAAAAAAATGAACACTGAAGCTTTCTTT
CDR3aa: CASRLGTYKKMNTEAFF

abundance: few
v_gene: TRBV18
d_gene: NA
j_gene: TRBJ2-7
CDR3nt: TGTGCCAGCTCACCACCGGGCAGCGTAGACGAGCAGTACTTC
CDR3aa: CASSPPGSVDEQYF

abundance: few
v_gene: TRBV27
d_gene: NA
j_gene: TRBJ2-7
CDR3nt: TGTGCCAGCTCAAACGAGCAGTACTTC
CDR3aa: CASSNEQYF

abundance: few
v_gene: TRBV2
d_gene: NA
j_gene: TRBJ1-1
CDR3nt: TGTGCCAGCAGTTCTGACAGAAACACTGAAGCTTTCTTT
CDR3aa: CASSSDRNTEAFF

abundance: NA
v_gene: TRBV6-5
d_gene: NA
j_gene: TRBJ1-5
CDR3nt: TGTGCCAGCAGTTACTCGTGGGGAGGTCAGCCCCAGCATTTT
CDR3aa: CASSYSWGGQPQHF

abundance: NA
v_gene: TRBV5-1
d_gene: NA
j_gene: TRBJ1-5
CDR3nt: TGCGCCAGCAGCCTCTCAGGGTTGAGCAATCAGCCCCAGCATTTT
CDR3aa: CASSLSGLSNQPQHF

abundance: NA
v_gene: TRBV6-1
d_gene: TRBD1
j_gene: TRBJ1-1
CDR3nt: TGTGCCAGCAGTGAGGCAGGGGGCCGCAAAGCTTTCTTT
CDR3aa: CASSEAGGRKAFF

abundance: NA
v_gene: TRBV29-1
d_gene: NA
j_gene: TRBJ1-5
CDR3nt: TGCAGCGTCAAGTCGGGCTATAGCAATCAGCCCCAGCATTTT
CDR3aa: CSVKSGYSNQPQHF

abundance: few
v_gene: TRBV6-5
d_gene: NA
j_gene: TRBJ2-4
CDR3nt: TGTGCCAGCAGTTCGGACCGCAAAAACATTCAGTACTTC
CDR3aa: CASSSDRKNIQYF

abundance: NA
v_gene: TRBV5-1
d_gene: NA
j_gene: TRBJ2-5
CDR3nt: TGCGCCAGCAGCCCGCGGGCCGGACAAGAGACCCAGTACTTC
CDR3aa: CASSPRAGQETQYF

abundance: few
v_gene: TRBV18
d_gene: TRBD1
j_gene: TRBJ1-1
CDR3nt: TGTGCCAGCTCACCCCCGACAGGGTTCACTGAAGCTTTCTTT
CDR3aa: CASSPPTGFTEAFF

abundance: few
v_gene: TRBV5-4
d_gene: NA
j_gene: TRBJ2-1
CDR3nt: TGTGCCAGCAGCTCGAAGACCGGAGGATACAATGAGCAGTTCTTC
CDR3aa: CASSSKTGGYNEQFF

abundance: once
v_gene: TRBV9
d_gene: TRBD1
j_gene: TRBJ2-3
CDR3nt: TGTGCCAGCAGCGGACGGACAGGGACGATCACAGATACGCAGTATTTT
CDR3aa: CASSGRTGTITDTQYF

abundance: NA
v_gene: TRBV7-6
d_gene: NA
j_gene: TRBJ2-6
CDR3nt: TGTGCCAGCAGCTTAAGGCAGTCCTCTGGGGCCAACGTCCTGACTTTC
CDR3aa: CASSLRQSSGANVLTF

abundance: few
v_gene: TRBV4-1
d_gene: TRBD1
j_gene: TRBJ1-4
CDR3nt: TGCGCCAGCAGCCAAGCGACCCTTCAGGACAGGGGCGGGAATGAAAAACTGTTTTTT
CDR3aa: CASSQATLQDRGGNEKLFF

abundance: NA
v_gene: TRBV6-6
d_gene: TRBD1
j_gene: TRBJ2-5
CDR3nt: TGTGCCAGCAGCCAGGACAGGGGGCCAGAGACCCAGTACTTC
CDR3aa: CASSQDRGPETQYF

abundance: few
v_gene: TRBV30
d_gene: TRBD2
j_gene: TRBJ2-1
CDR3nt: TGTGCCTGGAAAACTAGCGGGAGTTCCCATGAGCAGTTCTTC
CDR3aa: CAWKTSGSSHEQFF

abundance: NA
v_gene: TRBV7-9
d_gene: TRBD1
j_gene: TRBJ2-1
CDR3nt: TGTGCCAGCAGCCCGGGACAGGGGGCCCATGAGCAGTTCTTC
CDR3aa: CASSPGQGAHEQFF

abundance: NA
v_gene: TRBV2
d_gene: TRBD1
j_gene: TRBJ2-1
CDR3nt: TGTGCCAGCAGTGAGTCGACAGGGAACTACAATGAGCAGTTCTTC
CDR3aa: CASSESTGNYNEQFF

abundance: few
v_gene: TRBV2
d_gene: NA
j_gene: TRBJ1-2
CDR3nt: TGTGCCAGCAGTGCCGGGAACTATGGCTACACCTTC
CDR3aa: CASSAGNYGYTF

abundance: few
v_gene: TRBV18
d_gene: NA
j_gene: TRBJ2-1
CDR3nt: TGTGCCAGCTCACGCAACTCTCCCTCCTACAATGAGCAGTTCTTC
CDR3aa: CASSRNSPSYNEQFF

abundance: few
v_gene: TRBV7-2
d_gene: TRBD1
j_gene: TRBJ1-1
CDR3nt: TGTGCCAGCAGCACAAACAGGGGTGAAGCTTTCTTT
CDR3aa: CASSTNRGEAFF

abundance: few
v_gene: TRBV7-2
d_gene: NA
j_gene: TRBJ2-1
CDR3nt: TGTGCCAGCAGCTTAGCACGGCAAGAGCAGTTCTTC
CDR3aa: CASSLARQEQFF

abundance: NA
v_gene: TRBV13
d_gene: TRBD2
j_gene: TRBJ2-1
CDR3nt: TGTGCCAGCAGCATCGGGACTAGCGGGAGCTATGAGCAGTTCTTC
CDR3aa: CASSIGTSGSYEQFF

abundance: NA
v_gene: TRBV6-5
d_gene: NA
j_gene: TRBJ2-6
CDR3nt: TGTGCCAGCAGTTCAAGGAAAGCTGGGGCCAACGTCCTGACTTTC
CDR3aa: CASSSRKAGANVLTF

abundance: NA
v_gene: TRBV7-2
d_gene: TRBD2
j_gene: TRBJ2-5
CDR3nt: TGTGCCAGCAGCTTGCGGTCGAGCGGGGGCACTAAAGAGACCCAGTACTTC
CDR3aa: CASSLRSSGGTKETQYF

abundance: few
v_gene: TRBV10-3
d_gene: NA
j_gene: TRBJ2-1
CDR3nt: TGTGCCATCAGTGAAGGGCAGGGTGGGTACAATGAGCAGTTCTTC
CDR3aa: CAISEGQGGYNEQFF

abundance: few
v_gene: TRBV27
d_gene: TRBD1
j_gene: TRBJ1-2
CDR3nt: TGTGCCAGCAGCAAGACAGGGCATTATGGCTACACCTTC
CDR3aa: CASSKTGHYGYTF

abundance: few
v_gene: TRBV14
d_gene: NA
j_gene: TRBJ2-2
CDR3nt: TGTGCCAGCAGCCAGACTATGCGGGACAACACCGGGGAGCTGTTTTTT
CDR3aa: CASSQTMRDNTGELFF

abundance: NA
v_gene: TRBV5-1
d_gene: NA
j_gene: TRBJ2-4
CDR3nt: TGCGCCAGCAGCTTGGGATTAATCTGGGGTGGTGTCCACATTCAGTACTTC
CDR3aa: CASSLGLIWGGVHIQYF

abundance: NA
v_gene: TRBV30
d_gene: NA
j_gene: TRBJ2-7
CDR3nt: TGTGCCTGGAGTTTTTTTACCCACGGGACAGGGGTGCCTAGCGGGAACTCCTACGAGCAGTACTTC
CDR3aa: CAWSFFTHGTGVPSGNSYEQYF

abundance: few
v_gene: TRBV29-1
d_gene: TRBD2
j_gene: TRBJ2-1
CDR3nt: TGCAGCGTTGAACGTAGACTAGCGGCCTACAATGAGCAGTTCTTC
CDR3aa: CSVERRLAAYNEQFF

abundance: few
v_gene: TRBV10-3
d_gene: NA
j_gene: TRBJ2-2
CDR3nt: TGTGCCACCTCGAAGGGGCAGGACACCGGGGAGCTGTTTTTT
CDR3aa: CATSKGQDTGELFF

abundance: few
v_gene: TRBV18
d_gene: TRBD1
j_gene: TRBJ1-2
CDR3nt: TGTGCCAGCTCACCGGGACAGGGTGGCTACACCTTC
CDR3aa: CASSPGQGGYTF

abundance: few
v_gene: TRBV7-9
d_gene: TRBD1
j_gene: TRBJ2-7
CDR3nt: TGTGCCAGCGGGACAGGGGTCACCGAGCAGTACTTC
CDR3aa: CASGTGVTEQYF